This T cell receptor (beta chain) was recorded in a study of low-dose radiotherapy and immunotherapy resistance in tumors. Study information: Every two weeks, cyclophosphamide 200 mg/m2 was infused one day before radiation plus immunotherapy. First-strand cDNA used TRAV- and TRBV-specific primers, covering alpha and beta chains.

This clonotype was recorded many times. Time point here: after trial treatment. The treatment here: LDRT plus nivolumab, ipilimumab, low-dose cyclophosphamide and aspirin (RACIN trial). Nivolumab, ipilimumab, aspirin, low-dose cyclophosphamide and low-dose radiotherapy were given to donors. TCRs underwent 20 PCR cycles of amplification with a constant-region primer and V-primer adapter. MiXCR was run by TCRdb on the reads, yielding one entry per CDR3 protein. This table holds some 52,000 distinct CDR3 sequences, 33% found once. CDR1 and CDR2 (germline): ENHRY, SYGVKD. V dropped 6 bases and J dropped 5; count of bases not matched to a gene: 15. The CDR3 loop spans 16 amino acids.

This specimen was PBMCs, taken after low-dose radiotherapy plus immunotherapy. This receptor was obtained from a male donor with rectosigmoid adenocarcinoma. The rearrangement uses TRBV10-3 and TRBJ2-5, with 7 nucleotides matching TRBD1. The CDR3 DNA reads TGTGCCATCAGCCAACCCCCGACAGGGATGGGGGAGACCCAGTACTTC. As protein: CAISQPPTGMGETQYF.